This TCR beta chain was captured by sequencing in a study of T cells in Graves' hyperthyroidism and ophthalmopathy. Study-level information: Peripheral blood was secured at the point of initial diagnosis, before any treatment.

This clonotype was found many times. Graves' hyperthyroidism is called stable when ophthalmopathy does not progress within 18 months. The CDR3 is 14 amino acids. V shed 2 bases and J 6 bases; nucleotides not matched to a gene: 4. The germline V gene has CDR1 KGHSH and CDR2 LQKENI. The CDR3 regions of TCR beta were amplified from RNA transcripts. The study used the HTBI primer set for a first-round RT-PCR of the TCR CDR3. TCRdb ran MiXCR on the multiplex PCR reads and lists one entry per CDR3 protein. The table includes 300,000 to 450,000 distinct CDR3 sequences, about 15% detected once. This chain joins TRBV18 and TRBJ2-1; 7 bases are shared with TRBD1. The TCR was taken from a woman younger than 45 with Graves' hyperthyroidism. Input material: blood. The CDR3 DNA follows: TGTGCCAGCTCACCATCTGGGACAGTCAATGAGCAGTTCTTC. Translating gives CASSPSGTVNEQFF.